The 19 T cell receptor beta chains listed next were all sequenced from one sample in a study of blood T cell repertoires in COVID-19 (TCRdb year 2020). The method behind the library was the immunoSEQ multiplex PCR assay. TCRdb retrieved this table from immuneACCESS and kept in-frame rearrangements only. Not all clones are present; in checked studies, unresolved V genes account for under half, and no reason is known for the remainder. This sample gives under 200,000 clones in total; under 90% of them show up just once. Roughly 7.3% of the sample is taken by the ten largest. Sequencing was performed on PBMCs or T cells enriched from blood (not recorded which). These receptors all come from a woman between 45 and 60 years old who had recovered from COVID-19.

The CDR3 DNA reads TGTGCCAGCAGCTTCAACAGCCGCTACGAGCAGTACTTC. Amino acid sequence: CASSFNSRYEQYF. The chain uses TRBV7-3 and TRBJ2-7; the D is unclear. CDR3 length: 13 residues. V lost 3 bases and J 3 bases, leaving 9 bases between the germline ends. Per the germline V gene, CDR1 is SGHTA and CDR2 is FQGTGA.

The CDR3 bases are TGTGCCAGCAGTGAACTCCCGAATTCACCCCTCCACTTT. This encodes CASSELPNSPLHF. This chain links TRBV6-1 with TRBJ1-6; D not certain. This CDR3 has 13 amino acids. Deletions cut 2 bases from V and 7 bases from J, with 6 bases between. The germline V gene encodes CDR1 MNHNS and CDR2 SASEGT.

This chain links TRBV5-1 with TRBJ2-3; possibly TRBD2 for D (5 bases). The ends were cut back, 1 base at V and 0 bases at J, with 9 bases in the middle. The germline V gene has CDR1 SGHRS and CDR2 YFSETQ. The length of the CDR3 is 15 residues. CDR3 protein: CASSLSGGSTDTQYF. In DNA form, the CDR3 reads TGCGCCAGCAGCTTGTCGGGCGGGAGCACAGATACGCAGTATTTT.

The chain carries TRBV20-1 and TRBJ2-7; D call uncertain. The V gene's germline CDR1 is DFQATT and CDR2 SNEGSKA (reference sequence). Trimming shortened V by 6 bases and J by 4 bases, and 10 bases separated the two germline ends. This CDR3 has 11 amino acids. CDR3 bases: TGCAGTGCCCTTTTCGGGTACGAGCAGTACTTC. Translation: CSALFGYEQYF.

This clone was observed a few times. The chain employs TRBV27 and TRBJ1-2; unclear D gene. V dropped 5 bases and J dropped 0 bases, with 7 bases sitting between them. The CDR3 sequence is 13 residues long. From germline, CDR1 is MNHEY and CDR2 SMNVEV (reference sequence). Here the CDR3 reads CASSHGTNYGYTF. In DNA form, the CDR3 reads TGTGCCAGCAGTCACGGGACTAACTATGGCTACACCTTC.

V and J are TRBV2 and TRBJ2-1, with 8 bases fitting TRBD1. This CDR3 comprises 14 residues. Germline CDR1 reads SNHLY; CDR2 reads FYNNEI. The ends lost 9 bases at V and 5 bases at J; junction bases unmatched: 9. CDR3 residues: CASCPGQGNNEQFF. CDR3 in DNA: TGTGCCAGTTGTCCTGGACAGGGCAACAATGAGCAGTTCTTC.

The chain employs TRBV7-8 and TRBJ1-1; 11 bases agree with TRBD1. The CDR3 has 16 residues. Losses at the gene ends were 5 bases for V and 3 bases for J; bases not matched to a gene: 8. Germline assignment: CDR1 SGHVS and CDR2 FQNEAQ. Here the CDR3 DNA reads TGTGCCAGCAGCCCACTAGGACAGGGGGCGGACACTGAAGCTTTCTTT. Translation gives CASSPLGQGADTEAFF.

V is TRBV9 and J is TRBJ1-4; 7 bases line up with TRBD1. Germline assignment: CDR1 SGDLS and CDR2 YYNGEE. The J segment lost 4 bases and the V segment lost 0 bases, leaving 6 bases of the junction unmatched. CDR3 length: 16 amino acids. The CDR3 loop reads CASSVGRTGLNEKLFF. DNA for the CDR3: TGTGCCAGCAGCGTAGGGAGGACAGGTCTTAATGAAAAACTGTTTTTT.

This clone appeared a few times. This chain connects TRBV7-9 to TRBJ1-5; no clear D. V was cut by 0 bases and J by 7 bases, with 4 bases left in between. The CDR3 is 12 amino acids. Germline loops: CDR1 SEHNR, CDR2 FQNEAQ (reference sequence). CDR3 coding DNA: TGTGCCAGCAGCTTAGCCTCCCAGCCCCAGCATTTT. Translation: CASSLASQPQHF.

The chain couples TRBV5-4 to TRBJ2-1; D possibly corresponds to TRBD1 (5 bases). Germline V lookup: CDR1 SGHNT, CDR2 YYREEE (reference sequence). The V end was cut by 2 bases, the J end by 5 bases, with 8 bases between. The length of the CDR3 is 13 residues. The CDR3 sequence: CASSLDSHNEQFF. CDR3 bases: TGTGCCAGCAGCTTAGACAGCCACAATGAGCAGTTCTTC.

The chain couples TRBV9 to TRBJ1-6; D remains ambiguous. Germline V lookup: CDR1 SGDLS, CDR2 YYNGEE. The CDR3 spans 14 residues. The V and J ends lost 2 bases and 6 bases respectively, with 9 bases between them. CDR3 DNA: TGTGCCAGCAGCGTTCAGGCAGCTAATTCACCCCTCCACTTT. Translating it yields CASSVQAANSPLHF. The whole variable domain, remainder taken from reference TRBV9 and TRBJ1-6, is DSGVTQTPKHLITATGQRVTLRCSPRSGDLSVYWYQQSLDQGLQFLIQYYNGEERAKGNILERFSAQQFPDLHSELNLSSLELGDSALYFCASSVQAANSPLHFGNGTRLTVT.

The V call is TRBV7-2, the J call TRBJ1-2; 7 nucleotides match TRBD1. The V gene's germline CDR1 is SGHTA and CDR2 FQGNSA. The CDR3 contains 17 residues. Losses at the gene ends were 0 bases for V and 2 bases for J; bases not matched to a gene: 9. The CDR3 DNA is TGTGCCAGCAGCTTAGCGCCCTACAGGGGCGCCAACTATGGCTACACCTTC. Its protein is CASSLAPYRGANYGYTF.

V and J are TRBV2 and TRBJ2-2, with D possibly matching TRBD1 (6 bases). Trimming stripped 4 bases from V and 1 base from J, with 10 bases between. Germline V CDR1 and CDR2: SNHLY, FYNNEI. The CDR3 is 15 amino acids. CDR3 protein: CASSVARGNTGELFF. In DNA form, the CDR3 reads TGTGCCAGCAGTGTGGCCAGGGGGAACACCGGGGAGCTGTTTTTT. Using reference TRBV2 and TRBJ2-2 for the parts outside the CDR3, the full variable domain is EPEVTQTPSHQVTQMGQEVILRCVPISNHLYFYWYRQILGQKVEFLVSFYNNEISEKSEIFDDQFSVERPDGSNFTLKIRSTKLEDSAMYFCASSVARGNTGELFFGEGSRLTVL.

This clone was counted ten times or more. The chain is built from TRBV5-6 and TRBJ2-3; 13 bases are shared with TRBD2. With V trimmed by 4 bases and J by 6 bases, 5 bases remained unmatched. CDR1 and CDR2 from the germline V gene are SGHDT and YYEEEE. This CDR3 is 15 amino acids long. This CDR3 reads CASSLLAGGQDTQYF. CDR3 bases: TGTGCCAGCAGCCTACTAGCGGGGGGGCAGGATACGCAGTATTTT.

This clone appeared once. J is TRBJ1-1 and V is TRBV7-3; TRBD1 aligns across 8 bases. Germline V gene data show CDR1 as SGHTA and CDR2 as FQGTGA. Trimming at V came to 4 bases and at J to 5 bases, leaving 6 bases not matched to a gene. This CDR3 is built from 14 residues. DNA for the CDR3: TGTGCCAGCAGCTCACAGGGGGGAACGACTGAAGCTTTCTTT. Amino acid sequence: CASSSQGGTTEAFF.

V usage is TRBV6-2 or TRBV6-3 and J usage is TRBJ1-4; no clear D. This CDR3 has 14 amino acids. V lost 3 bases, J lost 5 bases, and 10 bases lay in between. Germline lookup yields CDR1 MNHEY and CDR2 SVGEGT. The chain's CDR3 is CASSYWQRNEKLFF. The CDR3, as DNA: TGTGCCAGCAGTTATTGGCAGAGGAATGAAAAACTGTTTTTT.

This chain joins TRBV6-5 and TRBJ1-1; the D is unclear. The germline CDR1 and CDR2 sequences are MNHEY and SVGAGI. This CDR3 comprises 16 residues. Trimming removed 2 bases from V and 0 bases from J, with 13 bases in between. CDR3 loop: CASSYRRQGMNTEAFF. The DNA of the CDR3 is TGTGCCAGCAGTTACCGGCGACAAGGTATGAACACTGAAGCTTTCTTT.

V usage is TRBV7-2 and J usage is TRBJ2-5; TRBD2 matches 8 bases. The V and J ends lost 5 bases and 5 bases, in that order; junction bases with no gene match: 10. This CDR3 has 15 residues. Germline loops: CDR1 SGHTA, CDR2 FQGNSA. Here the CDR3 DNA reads TGTGCCAGCAGCCCCTCGGGGGGGTCCGCCGAGACCCAGTACTTC. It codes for CASSPSGGSAETQYF.

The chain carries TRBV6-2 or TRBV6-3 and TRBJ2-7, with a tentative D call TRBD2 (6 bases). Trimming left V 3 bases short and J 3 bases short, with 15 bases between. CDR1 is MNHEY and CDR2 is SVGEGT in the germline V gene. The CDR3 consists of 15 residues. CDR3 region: CASSYAGPHHYEQYF. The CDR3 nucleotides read TGTGCCAGCAGTTATGCGGGACCACACCACTACGAGCAGTACTTC.